This T cell receptor beta chain was captured in a study of cytomegalovirus exposure and HLA in healthy donors. V was cut by 7 bases and J by 4 bases, with 12 bases left in between. This CDR3 spans 13 amino acids. Germline V gene sequence: CDR1 SGHRS, CDR2 YFSETQ. Generated by immunoSEQ multiplex PCR, the TCRdb table keeps only in-frame clones and is missing some. The sample lists fewer than 400,000 clones; roughly 88% were seen once. This sequence was found in a woman between 18 and 29 years old in good health and CMV-seronegative. Sequencing was carried out using PBMCs. The chain uses TRBV5-1 and TRBJ2-1; D not certain. The CDR3 coding sequence is TGCGCCAGCGCGAACAGAGATTACAATGAGCAGTTCTTC. Translated, it gives CASANRDYNEQFF.